Shown below are 21 T cell receptor beta chains from a single sample sequenced in a study of blood T cell repertoires in COVID-19 (dated by TCRdb to 2019 to 2021). Libraries were built with the immunoSEQ multiplex PCR assay. Entries here come from immuneACCESS through TCRdb and include only in-frame sequences with V and J called. Some clones fail to appear in such tables; in the studies checked, an unresolved V gene covers under half of the shortfall, and the cause of the remainder is unknown. The sample data list roughly 180,000 clones, and over 70% of these were observed just once. The ten largest account for roughly 14% of the sample. Sequenced input: PBMCs or T cells enriched from blood (not recorded which). Receptors were obtained from a man in his 60s who had been exposed to COVID-19.

V and J are TRBV6-1 and TRBJ1-5, with 9 bases that match TRBD1. The junction had 9 bases not matched to a gene; V was cut back by 2 bases and J by 4 bases. CDR1 is MNHNS, CDR2 SASEGT, per germline. This CDR3 is 17 amino acids long. The CDR3 DNA reads as TGTGCCAGCAGTGAATTACAGGGGGCGCGCCCTAATCAGCCCCAGCATTTT. Translating it yields CASSELQGARPNQPQHF.

The rearrangement joins TRBV3-1 (or the pseudogene TRBV3-2) to TRBJ1-5, with 11 bases lining up with TRBD1. Germline loops: CDR1 LGHDT, CDR2 YNNKEL (reference sequence). V lost 4 bases and J lost 5; bases outside the gene matches: 7. This CDR3 is built from 16 residues. The CDR3 loop reads CASSRGQGAMYQPQHF. CDR3 DNA: TGTGCCAGCAGCCGAGGACAGGGGGCTATGTATCAGCCCCAGCATTTT.

This sequence joins TRBV10-3 and TRBJ1-2; D is perhaps TRBD1 (5 bases). Trimming took 3 bases from V and 5 from J, leaving 10 bases between them. The CDR3 consists of 13 residues. Germline values: CDR1 ENHRY, CDR2 SYGVKD. CDR3 DNA sequence: TGTGCCATCAGTGATATGGGGGGTTATGGCTACACCTTC. This codes for CAISDMGGYGYTF.

The chain recombines TRBV5-1 with TRBJ2-1; TRBD2 matches 7 bases. The V gene's germline CDR1 is SGHRS and CDR2 YFSETQ. The CDR3 spans 16 residues. The V and J ends lost 4 bases and 6 bases, in that order; junction bases with no gene match: 13. The CDR3 protein is CASSALAELAANEQFF. The CDR3 nucleotides are TGCGCCAGCAGCGCTCTAGCGGAATTAGCGGCCAATGAGCAGTTCTTC.

This clone showed up just a few times. This chain connects TRBV5-4 to TRBJ1-1; 7 nucleotides agree with TRBD1. V shed 2 bases and J 4 bases; nucleotides not matched to a gene: 2. This CDR3 spans 13 amino acids. Germline CDR1 SGHNT, CDR2 YYREEE (reference sequence). The CDR3 protein is CASSFRQGTEAFF. The CDR3 coding sequence is TGTGCCAGCAGCTTTAGACAGGGCACTGAAGCTTTCTTT.

The chain carries TRBV20-1 and TRBJ1-4; 9 bases line up with TRBD1. This CDR3 has 15 residues. CDR1 DFQATT and CDR2 SNEGSKA come from the germline V gene (reference sequence). The V and J ends lost 3 bases and 7 bases, in that order; junction bases with no gene match: 9. The CDR3 DNA sequence: TGCAGTGCTAGTAATACAGGGGGCTATGGTGAAAAACTGTTTTTT. Its protein is CSASNTGGYGEKLFF.

Notes on this clone: This CDR3 is also generated by other DNA sequences in the sample. CDR3 nucleotides: TGTGCCAGCAGCCGACCGGGACAGGGGGCATACGAGCAGTACTTC. Translating gives CASSRPGQGAYEQYF. The chain links TRBV27 to TRBJ2-7; 12 bases agree with TRBD1. Germline-derived CDR1 and CDR2 are MNHEY and SMNVEV (reference sequence). The J segment lost 4 bases and the V segment lost 6 bases, leaving 7 bases of the junction unmatched. This CDR3 region has 15 residues.

The rearrangement uses TRBV27 and TRBJ2-3, with D maybe TRBD1 (5 bases). Germline assignment: CDR1 MNHEY and CDR2 SMNVEV (reference sequence). Trimming took off 1 base at V and 4 bases at J, with 18 bases between the two ends. This CDR3 comprises 17 residues. The CDR3 here is CASSLWADTQVSDTQYF. Here the CDR3 DNA reads TGTGCCAGCAGTTTATGGGCGGACACCCAGGTATCAGATACGCAGTATTTT.

The rearrangement joins TRBV7-9 to TRBJ1-4, with D perhaps matching TRBD1 (6 bases). Trimming stripped 1 base from V and 6 bases from J, with 18 bases between. From germline, CDR1 is SEHNR and CDR2 FQNEAQ (reference sequence). This CDR3 spans 17 amino acids. The CDR3 sequence is CASSLVGDISPYEKLFF. The DNA of the CDR3 is TGTGCCAGCAGCTTAGTCGGGGACATCTCCCCGTATGAAAAACTGTTTTTT.

The rearrangement joins TRBV3-1 (or the pseudogene TRBV3-2) to TRBJ2-5; TRBD2 agrees at 7 bases. The CDR3 loop spans 14 amino acids. Trimming at V came to 4 bases and at J to 5 bases, leaving 7 bases not matched to a gene. The germline gives CDR1 LGHDT, CDR2 YNNKEL (reference sequence). As DNA, the CDR3 is TGTGCCAGCAGCCGGGGGAGGGGAGGCGAGACCCAGTACTTC. Protein: CASSRGRGGETQYF.

J is TRBJ2-3 and V is TRBV11-2; 12 bases match TRBD2. This CDR3 comprises 16 residues. Germline CDR1 SGHAT, CDR2 FQNNGV. Trimming cost V 6 bases and J 5 bases; bases outside gene matches: 9. The CDR3: CASSSQLAGGIDTQYF. The CDR3 bases are TGTGCCAGCAGTTCCCAGCTAGCGGGAGGGATAGATACGCAGTATTTT.

V usage is TRBV9 and J usage is TRBJ1-2; TRBD1 matches 8 bases. This CDR3 has 14 residues. Germline assignment: CDR1 SGDLS and CDR2 YYNGEE. The junction had 2 bases not matched to a gene; V was cut back by 0 bases and J by 4 bases. The CDR3 coding sequence is TGTGCCAGCAGCGTAGGGGACAGGACCTATGGCTACACCTTC. Its protein product is CASSVGDRTYGYTF. The complete variable domain, with remaining parts taken from reference TRBV9 and TRBJ1-2, reads DSGVTQTPKHLITATGQRVTLRCSPRSGDLSVYWYQQSLDQGLQFLIQYYNGEERAKGNILERFSAQQFPDLHSELNLSSLELGDSALYFCASSVGDRTYGYTFGSGTRLTVV.

V usage is TRBV24-1 and J usage is TRBJ2-1; D possibly corresponds to TRBD1 (5 bases). Germline V lookup: CDR1 KGHDR, CDR2 SFDVKD. The CDR3 extends over 13 amino acids. V shed 6 bases and J shed 4 bases, with 9 bases lying between them. CDR3 sequence: CATSKTEYNEQFF. The CDR3 DNA reads as TGTGCCACCAGTAAGACAGAGTACAATGAGCAGTTCTTC.

This clone was found once. The chain recombines TRBV25-1 with TRBJ1-4; 8 bases agree with TRBD1. CDR1 MGHDK and CDR2 SYGVNS come from the germline V gene. J was trimmed by 2 bases and V by 2 bases; bases with no gene match: 4. The CDR3 spans 16 residues. The CDR3 DNA follows: TGTGCCAGCAGTGAAGGGACAGGTGCCACTAATGAAAAACTGTTTTTT. Protein sequence: CASSEGTGATNEKLFF.

This chain connects TRBV7-3 to TRBJ2-2; D perhaps matches TRBD2 (5 bases). CDR1 SGHTA and CDR2 FQGTGA come from the germline V gene. The CDR3 sequence is 13 residues long. V was clipped by 5 bases and J by 14 bases, with 18 bases between them. The CDR3, as DNA: TGTGCCAGCAGCCCAAGCCTTGAGGGCAGTCTGTTTTTT. This translates into CASSPSLEGSLFF.

The chain is built from TRBV9 and TRBJ2-5; D perhaps matches TRBD1 (6 bases). This CDR3 is built from 15 residues. Germline V CDR1 and CDR2: SGDLS, YYNGEE. The V gene lost 3 bases and the J gene lost 2 bases, with 14 bases spanning the gap. The CDR3 sequence: CASSAGVSLQETQYF. The CDR3 DNA reads as TGTGCCAGCAGCGCAGGGGTTAGCCTGCAAGAGACCCAGTACTTC.

This clone was picked up a small number of times. The CDR3 loop is CATSRDGVAPTDTQYF. In nucleotides, the CDR3 is TGTGCCACCAGCAGAGATGGGGTAGCGCCCACAGATACGCAGTATTTT. V usage is TRBV15 and J usage is TRBJ2-3; D perhaps matches TRBD2 (5 bases). Germline assignment: CDR1 LNHNV and CDR2 YYDKDF (reference sequence). Between the trimmed V and J ends, which lost 0 bases and 2 bases, there was a span of 12 bases. The CDR3 covers 16 residues.

V and J are TRBV21-1 and TRBJ2-5; the table's D gene call, TRBD2, was not cross checked with the DNA. TRBV21-1 is annotated as a pseudogene. The CDR3 loop spans 15 amino acids. The CDR3 DNA reads TGTGCCAGCAGCAAGCCTCAGGGACTTCAAGAGACCCAGTACTTC. The encoded protein is CASSKPQGLQETQYF.

The chain carries TRBV5-6 and TRBJ2-5; TRBD1 aligns across 11 bases. CDR1 and CDR2 (germline): SGHDT, YYEEEE. V was pared by 4 bases and J by 5 bases, with 7 bases of the junction left unmatched. CDR3 length: 15 residues. CDR3 loop: CASSRTGGSYETQYF. CDR3 in DNA: TGTGCCAGCAGCAGGACAGGGGGCAGTTATGAGACCCAGTACTTC.

This chain uses TRBV12-3 or TRBV12-4 with TRBJ2-5; possibly TRBD1 for D (6 bases). The CDR3 length is 11 residues. Between the trimmed V and J ends, which lost 5 bases and 8 bases, there was a span of 9 bases. CDR3 in amino acids: CASSRTVTQYF. CDR3 DNA: TGTGCCAGCAGTAGGACAGTTACCCAGTACTTC.

The J gene is TRBJ1-6, the V gene TRBV5-5; 8 bases are a match to TRBD1. CDR3 length: 14 amino acids. CDR1 SGHKS and CDR2 YYEKEE come from the germline V gene (reference sequence). J lost 5 bases, V lost 4 bases, and 2 bases had no gene match. The CDR3 region is CASSRGQDNSPLHF. CDR3 coding DNA: TGTGCCAGCAGCCGGGGACAGGATAATTCACCCCTCCACTTT.